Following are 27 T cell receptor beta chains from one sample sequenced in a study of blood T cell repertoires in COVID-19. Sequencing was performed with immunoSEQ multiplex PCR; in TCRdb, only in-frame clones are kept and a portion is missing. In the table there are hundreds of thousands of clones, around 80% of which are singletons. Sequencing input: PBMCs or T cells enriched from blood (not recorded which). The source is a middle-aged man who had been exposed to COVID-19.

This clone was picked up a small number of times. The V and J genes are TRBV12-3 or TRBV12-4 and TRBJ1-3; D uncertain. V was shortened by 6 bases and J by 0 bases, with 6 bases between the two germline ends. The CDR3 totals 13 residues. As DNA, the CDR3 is TGTGCCAGCAGGCGTCTCTCTGGAAACACCATATATTTT. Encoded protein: CASRRLSGNTIYF.

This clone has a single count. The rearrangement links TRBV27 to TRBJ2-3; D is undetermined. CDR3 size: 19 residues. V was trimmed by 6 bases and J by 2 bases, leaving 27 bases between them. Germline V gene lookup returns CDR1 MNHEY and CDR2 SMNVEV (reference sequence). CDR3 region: CASSPAPLLLASHTDTQYF. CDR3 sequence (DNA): TGTGCCAGCAGCCCCGCTCCTTTATTATTAGCATCACACACAGATACGCAGTATTTT.

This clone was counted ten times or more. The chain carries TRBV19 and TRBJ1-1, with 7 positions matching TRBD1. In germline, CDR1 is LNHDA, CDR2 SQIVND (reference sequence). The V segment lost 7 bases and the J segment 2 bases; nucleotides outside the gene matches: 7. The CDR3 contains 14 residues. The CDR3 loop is CASKGTAENTEAFF. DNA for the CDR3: TGTGCCAGTAAAGGGACAGCAGAAAACACTGAAGCTTTCTTT.

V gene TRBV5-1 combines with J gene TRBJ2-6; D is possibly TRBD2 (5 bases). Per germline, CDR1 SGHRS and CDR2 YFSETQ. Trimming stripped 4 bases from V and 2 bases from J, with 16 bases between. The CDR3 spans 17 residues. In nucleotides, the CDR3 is TGCGCCAGCAGCCGCCTCGTACGGGGTACTGGGGCCAACGTCCTGACTTTC. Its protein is CASSRLVRGTGANVLTF.

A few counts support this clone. The CDR3 bases are TGTGCCTGGAGTAAGGAGGGACTACATACAAATGAGCAGTTCTTC. The encoded protein is CAWSKEGLHTNEQFF. The chain carries TRBV30 and TRBJ2-1; 7 bases match TRBD2. The ends lost 2 bases at V and 7 bases at J; junction bases unmatched: 11. The CDR3 has 15 residues. Germline CDR1 reads GTSNPN; CDR2 reads SVGIG (reference sequence).

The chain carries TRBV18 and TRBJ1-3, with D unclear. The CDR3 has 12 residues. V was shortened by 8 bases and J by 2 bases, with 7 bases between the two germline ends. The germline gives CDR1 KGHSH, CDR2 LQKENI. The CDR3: CASHGAGNTIYF. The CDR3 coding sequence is TGTGCCAGCCACGGGGCTGGAAACACCATATATTTT.

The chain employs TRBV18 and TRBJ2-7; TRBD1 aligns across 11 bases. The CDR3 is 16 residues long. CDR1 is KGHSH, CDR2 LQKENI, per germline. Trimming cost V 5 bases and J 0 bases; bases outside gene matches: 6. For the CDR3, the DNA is TGTGCCAGCTCAACGGACAGGGGGCTTGCCTCCTACGAGCAGTACTTC. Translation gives CASSTDRGLASYEQYF.

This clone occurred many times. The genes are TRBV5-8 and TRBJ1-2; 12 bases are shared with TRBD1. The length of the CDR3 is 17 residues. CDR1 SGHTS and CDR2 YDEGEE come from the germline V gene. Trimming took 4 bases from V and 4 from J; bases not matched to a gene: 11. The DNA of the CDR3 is TGTGCCAGCAGCATTGCCGGGACAGGGGGCCGGAGCTATGGCTACACCTTC. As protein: CASSIAGTGGRSYGYTF.

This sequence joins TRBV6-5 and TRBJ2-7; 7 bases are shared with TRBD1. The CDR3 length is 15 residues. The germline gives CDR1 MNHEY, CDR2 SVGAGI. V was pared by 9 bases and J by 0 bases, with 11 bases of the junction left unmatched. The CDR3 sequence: CASQSRGPYSYEQYF. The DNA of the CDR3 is TGTGCCAGTCAGAGTAGGGGGCCTTACTCCTACGAGCAGTACTTC.

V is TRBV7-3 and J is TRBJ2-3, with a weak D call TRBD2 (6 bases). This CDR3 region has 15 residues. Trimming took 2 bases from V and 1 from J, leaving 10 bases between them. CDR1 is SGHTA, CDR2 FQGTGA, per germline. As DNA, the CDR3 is TGTGCCAGCAGCTTAGGGACTCTTGGCACAGATACGCAGTATTTT. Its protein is CASSLGTLGTDTQYF.

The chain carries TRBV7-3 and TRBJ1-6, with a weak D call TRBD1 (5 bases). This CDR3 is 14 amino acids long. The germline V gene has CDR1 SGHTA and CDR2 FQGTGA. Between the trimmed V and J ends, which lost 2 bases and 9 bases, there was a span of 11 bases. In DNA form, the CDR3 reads TGTGCCAGCAGCTTAGCTGGGGGGGGTTCACCCCTCCACTTT. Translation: CASSLAGGGSPLHF.

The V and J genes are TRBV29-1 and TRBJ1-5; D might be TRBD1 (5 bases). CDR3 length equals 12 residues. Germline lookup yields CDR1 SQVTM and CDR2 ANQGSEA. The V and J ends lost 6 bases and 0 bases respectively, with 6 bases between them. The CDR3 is CSVGGSNQPQHF. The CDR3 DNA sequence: TGCAGCGTGGGGGGTAGCAATCAGCCCCAGCATTTT.

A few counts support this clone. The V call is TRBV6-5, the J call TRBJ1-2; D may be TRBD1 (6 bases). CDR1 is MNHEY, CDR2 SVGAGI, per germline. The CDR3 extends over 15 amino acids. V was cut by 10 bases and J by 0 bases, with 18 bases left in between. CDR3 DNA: TGTGCCACCCTGGGGGGGCCCGAAGCTAACTATGGCTACACCTTC. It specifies CATLGGPEANYGYTF.

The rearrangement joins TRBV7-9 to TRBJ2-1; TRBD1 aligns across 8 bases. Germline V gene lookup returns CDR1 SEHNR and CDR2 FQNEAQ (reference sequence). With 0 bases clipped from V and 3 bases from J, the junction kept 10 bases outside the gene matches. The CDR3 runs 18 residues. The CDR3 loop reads CASSLANGGQVDYNEQFF. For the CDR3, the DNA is TGTGCCAGCAGCTTAGCGAATGGGGGACAGGTGGACTACAATGAGCAGTTCTTC. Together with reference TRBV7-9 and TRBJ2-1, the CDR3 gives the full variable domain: DTGVSQNPRHKITKRGQNVTFRCDPISEHNRLYWYRQTLGQGPEFLTYFQNEAQLEKSRLLSDRFSAERPKGSFSTLEIQRTEQGDSAMYLCASSLANGGQVDYNEQFFGPGTRLTVL.

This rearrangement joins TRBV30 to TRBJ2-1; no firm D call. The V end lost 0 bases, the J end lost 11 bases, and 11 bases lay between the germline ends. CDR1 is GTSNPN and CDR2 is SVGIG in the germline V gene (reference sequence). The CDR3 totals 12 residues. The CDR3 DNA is TGTGCCTGGAGTGTACGATCGAGCCAGCAGTTCTTC. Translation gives CAWSVRSSQQFF.

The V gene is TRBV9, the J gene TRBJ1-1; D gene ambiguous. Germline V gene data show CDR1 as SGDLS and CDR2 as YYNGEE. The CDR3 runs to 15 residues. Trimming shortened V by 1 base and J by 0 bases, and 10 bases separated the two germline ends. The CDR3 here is CASSVMSQLNTEAFF. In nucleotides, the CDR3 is TGTGCCAGCAGCGTAATGTCACAGCTGAACACTGAAGCTTTCTTT.

The CDR3 loop reads CASSQDPGGTNYGYTF. The CDR3 DNA is TGCGCCAGCAGCCAGGATCCGGGGGGCACTAACTATGGCTACACCTTC. V and J are TRBV4-1 and TRBJ1-2; the D gene is possibly TRBD1 (6 bases). Germline V gene data show CDR1 as MGHRA and CDR2 as YSYEKL. Trimming stripped 3 bases from V and 0 bases from J, with 14 bases between. CDR3 length equals 16 residues.

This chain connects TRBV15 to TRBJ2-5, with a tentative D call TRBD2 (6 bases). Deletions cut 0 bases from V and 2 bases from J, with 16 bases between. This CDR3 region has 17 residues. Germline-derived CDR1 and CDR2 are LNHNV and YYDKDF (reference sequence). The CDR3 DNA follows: TGTGCCACCAGCAGAGACACGTGGGGGGAAAGACAAGAGACCCAGTACTTC. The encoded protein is CATSRDTWGERQETQYF.

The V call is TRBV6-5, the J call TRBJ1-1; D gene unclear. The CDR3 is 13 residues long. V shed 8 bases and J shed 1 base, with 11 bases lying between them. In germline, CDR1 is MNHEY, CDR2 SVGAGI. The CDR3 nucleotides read TGTGCCAGCGACAAACAGTGGAACACTGAAGCTTTCTTT. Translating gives CASDKQWNTEAFF.

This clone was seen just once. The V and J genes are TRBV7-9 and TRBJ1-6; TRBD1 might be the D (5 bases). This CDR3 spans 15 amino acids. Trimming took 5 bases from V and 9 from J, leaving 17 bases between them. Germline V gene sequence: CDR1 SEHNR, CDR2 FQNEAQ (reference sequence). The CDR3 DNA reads TGTGCCAGCAGCCCAGGTTCGGGGGGAGGTTCACCCCTCCACTTT. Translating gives CASSPGSGGGSPLHF.

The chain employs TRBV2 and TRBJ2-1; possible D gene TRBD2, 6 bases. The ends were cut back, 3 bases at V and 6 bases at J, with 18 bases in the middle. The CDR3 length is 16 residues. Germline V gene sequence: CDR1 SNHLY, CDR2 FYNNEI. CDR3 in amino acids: CASSDLTGLRGNEQFF. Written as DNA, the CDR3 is TGTGCCAGCAGTGATCTTACGGGACTCCGGGGCAATGAGCAGTTCTTC.

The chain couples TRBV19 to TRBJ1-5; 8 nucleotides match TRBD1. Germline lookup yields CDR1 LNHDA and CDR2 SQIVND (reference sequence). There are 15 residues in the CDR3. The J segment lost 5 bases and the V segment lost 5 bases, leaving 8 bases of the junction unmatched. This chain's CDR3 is CASSPRQGRDQPQHF. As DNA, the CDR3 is TGTGCCAGTAGTCCTCGACAGGGGCGAGATCAGCCCCAGCATTTT. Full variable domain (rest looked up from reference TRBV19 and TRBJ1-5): DGGITQSPKYLFRKEGQNVTLSCEQNLNHDAMYWYRQDPGQGLRLIYYSQIVNDFQKGDIAEGYSVSREKKESFPLTVTSAQKNPTAFYLCASSPRQGRDQPQHFGDGTRLSIL.

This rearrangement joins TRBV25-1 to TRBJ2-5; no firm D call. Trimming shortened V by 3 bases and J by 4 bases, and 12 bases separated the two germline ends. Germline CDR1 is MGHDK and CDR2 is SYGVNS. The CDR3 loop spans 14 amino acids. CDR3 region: CASSESGLGETQYF. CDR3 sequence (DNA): TGTGCCAGCAGTGAGTCCGGGTTGGGAGAGACCCAGTACTTC.

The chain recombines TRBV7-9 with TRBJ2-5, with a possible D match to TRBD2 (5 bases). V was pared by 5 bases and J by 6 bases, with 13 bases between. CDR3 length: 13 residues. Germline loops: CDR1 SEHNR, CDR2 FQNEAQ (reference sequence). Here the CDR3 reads CASSPFGGQTQYF. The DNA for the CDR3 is TGTGCCAGCAGCCCATTCGGAGGACAGACCCAGTACTTC. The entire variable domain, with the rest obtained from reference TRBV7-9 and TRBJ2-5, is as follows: DTGVSQNPRHKITKRGQNVTFRCDPISEHNRLYWYRQTLGQGPEFLTYFQNEAQLEKSRLLSDRFSAERPKGSFSTLEIQRTEQGDSAMYLCASSPFGGQTQYFGPGTRLLVL.

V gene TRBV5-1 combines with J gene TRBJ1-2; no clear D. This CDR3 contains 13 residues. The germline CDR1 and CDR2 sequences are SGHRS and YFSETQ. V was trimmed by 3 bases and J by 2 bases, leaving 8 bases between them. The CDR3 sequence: CASSSTPNYGYTF. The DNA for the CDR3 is TGCGCCAGCAGCTCAACACCGAACTATGGCTACACCTTC.

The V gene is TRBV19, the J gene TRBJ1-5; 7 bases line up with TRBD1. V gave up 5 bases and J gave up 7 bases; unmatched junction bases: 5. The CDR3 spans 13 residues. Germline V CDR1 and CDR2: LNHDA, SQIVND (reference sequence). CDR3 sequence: CASSGQVRQPQHF. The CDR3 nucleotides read TGTGCCAGTAGTGGACAGGTTAGACAGCCCCAGCATTTT.

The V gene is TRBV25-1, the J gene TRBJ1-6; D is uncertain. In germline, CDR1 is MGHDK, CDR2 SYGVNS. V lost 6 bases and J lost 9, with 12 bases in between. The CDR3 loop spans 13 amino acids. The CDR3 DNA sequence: TGTGCCAGCAGCCGGGGTGTAGCTTCACCCCTCCACTTT. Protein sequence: CASSRGVASPLHF.